Each of the 2 T cell receptor beta chains below was sequenced from the same sample in a study of T cells in women clearing cervical HPV infection. The assay was immunoSEQ multiplex PCR, and TCRdb's table has in-frame clones only and misses some. Its listing shows some 40,000 clones. The source material was blood buffy coat. The receptors come from a woman between 18 and 70 years old with a cervical HPV16 infection that either progressed to CIN3+ or cleared (not recorded which).

In regard to this clone: The missing CDR3 end, 3 residues past where the read stops, is filled in from the germline J gene. The V and J genes are TRBV6-2 or TRBV6-3 and TRBJ1-5; D is unclear. V was cut by 6 bases and J by 0 bases, with 12 bases left in between. Looked up from germline, CDR1 is MNHEY and CDR2 is SVGEGT. The CDR3 length is 15 residues. CDR3 DNA, as far as it was read: TGTGCCAGCAGCCGCCGGGTCAATAGCAATCAGCCC. This gives the protein CASSRRVNSNQP. The whole CDR3 region reads CASSRRVNSNQPQHF.

About this clone itself: The CDR3 end is not reached by the read, which stops 3 residues before it; the germline J gene fills it in. This chain connects TRBV25-1 to TRBJ2-7, with D perhaps TRBD2 (6 bases). The CDR3 totals 14 residues. The germline V gene encodes CDR1 MGHDK and CDR2 SYGVNS. V was trimmed by 4 bases and J by 3 bases, leaving 13 bases between them. CDR3 region: CASSGGLAYYEQYF. CDR3 bases read: TGTGCCAGCAGTGGGGGACTGGCCTACTACGAG.